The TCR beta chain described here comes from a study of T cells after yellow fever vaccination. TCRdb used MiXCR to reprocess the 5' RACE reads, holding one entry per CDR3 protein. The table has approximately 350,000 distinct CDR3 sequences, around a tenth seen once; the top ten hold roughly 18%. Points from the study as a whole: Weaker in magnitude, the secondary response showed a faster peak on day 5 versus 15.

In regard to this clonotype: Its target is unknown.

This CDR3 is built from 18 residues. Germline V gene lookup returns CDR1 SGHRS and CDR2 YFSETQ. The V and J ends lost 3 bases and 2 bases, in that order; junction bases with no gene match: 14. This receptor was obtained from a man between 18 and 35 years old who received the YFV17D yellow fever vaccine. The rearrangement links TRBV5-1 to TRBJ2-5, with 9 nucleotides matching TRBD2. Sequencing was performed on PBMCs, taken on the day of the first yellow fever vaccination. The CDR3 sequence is CASSSLALAGTYQETQYF. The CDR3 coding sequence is TGCGCCAGCAGCTCCCTGGCGCTAGCGGGGACCTATCAAGAGACCCAGTACTTC.